Listed below are T cell receptor beta chains from one sample, sequenced in a study of early T cells in non-severe SARS-CoV-2 infection. TCRdb used MiXCR to reprocess the 5' RACE reads, holding one entry per CDR3 protein. The table lists about 77,000 distinct CDR3 sequences, over 9% of them singletons. The sample taken for sequencing was whole blood. All receptors come from an adult who was a healthcare worker with PCR-confirmed SARS-CoV-2 infection or an uninfected control (not recorded which). The CDR3 runs from the conserved cysteine through the conserved F or W.

TRBV4-2	TRBJ2-3	CASSQESSGSLDTQYF
TRBV6-6	TRBJ1-1	CASRTGTAEAFF
TRBV24-1	TRBJ2-3	CATRAPTRDSGADTQYF
TRBV2	TRBJ1-5	CASGWGAGQGASQPQHF
TRBV24-1	TRBJ2-7	CATASGGTSYEQYF
TRBV6-2/TRBV6-3	TRBJ2-7	CASSPGPDLGLYEQYF
TRBV6-5	TRBJ2-5	CASSYSGRQETQYF
TRBV12-3/TRBV12-4	TRBJ2-1	CASSLEPLGLGGSYNEQFF
TRBV6-2/TRBV6-3	TRBJ2-3	CASSSRIDTQYF
TRBV18	TRBJ2-7	CASSPGTSYEQYF
TRBV5-1	TRBJ2-5	CASSIGTSGPDGTQYF
TRBV25-1	TRBJ2-6	CASSERGGGNVLTF
TRBV20-1	TRBJ2-5	CSATYRETQYF
TRBV6-6	TRBJ2-7	CASSQGIHEQYF
TRBV28	TRBJ2-7	CASSSGQGSEQYF
TRBV20-1	TRBJ1-4	CSTTPLGDKLFF
TRBV28	TRBJ2-1	CATTGASGARYNEQFF
TRBV18	TRBJ2-7	CASSPSRDRGYEQYF
TRBV7-2	TRBJ1-1	CASSLGGIEAFF